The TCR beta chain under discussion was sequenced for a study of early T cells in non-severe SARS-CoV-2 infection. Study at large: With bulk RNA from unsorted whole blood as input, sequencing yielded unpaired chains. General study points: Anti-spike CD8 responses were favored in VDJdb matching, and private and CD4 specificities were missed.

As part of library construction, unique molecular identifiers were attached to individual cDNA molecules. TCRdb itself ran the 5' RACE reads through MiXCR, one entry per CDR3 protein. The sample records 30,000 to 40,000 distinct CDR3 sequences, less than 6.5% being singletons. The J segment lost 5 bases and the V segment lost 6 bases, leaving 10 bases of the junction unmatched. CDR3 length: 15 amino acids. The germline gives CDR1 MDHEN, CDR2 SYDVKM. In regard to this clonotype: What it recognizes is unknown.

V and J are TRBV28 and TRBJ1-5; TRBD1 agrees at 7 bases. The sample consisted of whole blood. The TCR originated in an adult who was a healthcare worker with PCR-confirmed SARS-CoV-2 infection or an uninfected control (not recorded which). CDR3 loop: CASSYRQGTYQPQHF. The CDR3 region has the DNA TGTGCCAGCAGCTACCGACAGGGCACTTATCAGCCCCAGCATTTT.